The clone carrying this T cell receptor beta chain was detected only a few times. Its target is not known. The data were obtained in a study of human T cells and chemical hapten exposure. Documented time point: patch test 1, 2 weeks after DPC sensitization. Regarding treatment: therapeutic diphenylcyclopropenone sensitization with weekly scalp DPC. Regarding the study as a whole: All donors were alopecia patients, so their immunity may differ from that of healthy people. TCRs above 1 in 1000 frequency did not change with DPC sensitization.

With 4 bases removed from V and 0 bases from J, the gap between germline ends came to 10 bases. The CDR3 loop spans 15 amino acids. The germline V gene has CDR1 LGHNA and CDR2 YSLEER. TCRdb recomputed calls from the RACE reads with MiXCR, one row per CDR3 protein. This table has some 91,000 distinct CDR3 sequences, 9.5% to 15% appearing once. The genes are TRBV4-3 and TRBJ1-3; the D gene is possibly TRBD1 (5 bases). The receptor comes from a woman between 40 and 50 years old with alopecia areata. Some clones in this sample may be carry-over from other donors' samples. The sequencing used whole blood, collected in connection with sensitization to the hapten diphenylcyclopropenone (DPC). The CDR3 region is CASSRDLYSGNTIYF. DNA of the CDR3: TGCGCCAGCAGCCGGGACCTCTACTCTGGAAACACCATATATTTT.